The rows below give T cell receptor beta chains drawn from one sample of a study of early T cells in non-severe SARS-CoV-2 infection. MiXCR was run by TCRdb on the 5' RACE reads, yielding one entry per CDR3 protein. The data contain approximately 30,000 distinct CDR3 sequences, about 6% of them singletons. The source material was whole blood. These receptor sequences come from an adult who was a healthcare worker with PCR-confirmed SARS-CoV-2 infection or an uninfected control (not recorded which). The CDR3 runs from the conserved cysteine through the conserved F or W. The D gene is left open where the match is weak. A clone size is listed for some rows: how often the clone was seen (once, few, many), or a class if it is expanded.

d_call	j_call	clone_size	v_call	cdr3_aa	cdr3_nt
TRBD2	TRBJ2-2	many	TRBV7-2	CASSLVGGAAPGELFF	TGTGCCAGCAGCTTAGTCGGGGGGGCAGCGCCCGGGGAGCTGTTTTTT
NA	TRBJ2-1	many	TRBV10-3	CAIRDNYNEQFF	TGTGCCATCAGGGACAACTACAATGAGCAGTTCTTC
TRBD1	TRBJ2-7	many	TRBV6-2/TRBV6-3	CASSPPVGTGVEQYF	TGTGCCAGCAGTCCTCCGGTGGGGACAGGGGTCGAGCAGTACTTC
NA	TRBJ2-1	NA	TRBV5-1	CASSLNSYNEQFF	TGCGCCAGCAGCTTAAATTCCTACAATGAGCAGTTCTTC
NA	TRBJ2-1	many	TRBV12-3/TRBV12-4	CASRRGQGLYNEQFF	TGTGCCAGCAGAAGAGGGCAGGGGCTCTACAATGAGCAGTTCTTC
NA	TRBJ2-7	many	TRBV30	CAWSVLFSYEQYF	TGTGCCTGGAGTGTACTCTTCTCCTACGAGCAGTACTTC
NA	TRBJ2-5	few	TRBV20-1	CSARAERRGSGETQYF	TGCAGTGCTAGAGCTGAACGCAGGGGATCAGGGGAGACCCAGTACTTC
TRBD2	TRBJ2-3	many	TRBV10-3	CAISGEGTQYF	TGTGCCATCAGCGGGGAGGGTACGCAGTATTTT
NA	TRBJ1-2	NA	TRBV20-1	CSARTNYGYTF	TGCAGTGCGAGAACTAACTATGGCTACACCTTC
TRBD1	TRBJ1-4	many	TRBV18	CASSRGPQGSNEKLFF	TGTGCCAGCTCACGCGGCCCACAGGGGTCTAATGAAAAACTGTTTTTT
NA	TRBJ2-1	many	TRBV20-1	CSATPGDEQFF	TGCAGTGCTACCCCGGGGGATGAGCAGTTCTTC
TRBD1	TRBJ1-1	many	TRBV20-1	CSLGRGQGVFTEAFF	TGCAGTCTCGGGAGAGGGCAGGGGGTTTTCACTGAAGCTTTCTTT
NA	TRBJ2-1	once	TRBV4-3	CASSQEGMFSYNEQFF	TGCGCCAGCAGCCAAGAGGGGATGTTCTCCTACAATGAGCAGTTCTTC
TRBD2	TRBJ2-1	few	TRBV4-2	CASSQTGLAGYNEQFF	TGTGCCAGCAGCCAAACGGGACTAGCGGGCTACAATGAGCAGTTCTTC
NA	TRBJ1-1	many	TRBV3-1	CASSQSVGDTEAFF	TGTGCCAGCAGCCAGTCCGTTGGCGACACTGAAGCTTTCTTT
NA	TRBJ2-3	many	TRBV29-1	CSVEAPLDGASSTDTQYF	TGCAGCGTTGAAGCTCCCTTGGACGGGGCGAGTAGCACAGATACGCAGTATTTT
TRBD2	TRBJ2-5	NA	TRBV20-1	CSALGDYQETQYF	TGCAGTGCTCTGGGGGACTATCAAGAGACCCAGTACTTC